Shown below are 5 T cell receptor beta chains from a single sample sequenced in a study of tumor-infiltrating lymphocytes in primary liver carcinoma. TCR beta cDNA was reverse-transcribed from around 0.55 ug of total RNA. The reaction used a constant-region primer and ProtoScript II reverse transcriptase. ARM-PCR was slightly modified, and three nested multiplex PCR rounds with it gave rise to the TCR beta libraries. The study ran its first two PCR rounds for nine to eleven cycles each, using TRBV1-TRBV30 forward primers and a C-beta reverse primer. MiXCR, run by TCRdb on the multiplex PCR reads, gives a single entry per CDR3 protein. The table lists about 190,000 distinct CDR3 sequences, around 81% of them singletons. Taking about 18-31 mg of unsorted bulk tissue, the authors co-extracted RNA and DNA. Sequenced: tumor tissue from primary liver carcinoma. The receptors originated from a man aged 40-49 years with primary liver carcinoma and hepatitis B virus infection.

The chain combines TRBV5-8 with TRBJ2-1; D not resolved. Per the germline V gene, CDR1 is SGHTS and CDR2 is YDEGEE. This CDR3 is built from 15 residues. V shed 4 bases and J shed 8 bases, with 19 bases lying between them. The CDR3 DNA reads TGTGCCAGCAGCCCCTCAGTCATGGAAGGCTATGAGCAGTTCTTC. Its protein product is CASSPSVMEGYEQFF.

On this clonotype: Given the absence of the conserved phenylalanine or tryptophan at the CDR3 end, a read error is likely. J is TRBJ2-7 and V is TRBV11-1; D might be TRBD2 (6 bases). Germline V gene sequence: CDR1 SGHAT, CDR2 FQDESV (reference sequence). CDR3 length: 15 residues. The CDR3, as DNA: TGCGTCAGCAGCTTAACGGGATCGGGAGAATACGAGCAGTACTTA. Its protein is CVSSLTGSGEYEQYL.

As for this clonotype: An end of the junction does not agree with germline; a read error may underlie this. The rearrangement links TRBV6-2 or TRBV6-3 to TRBJ2-2; possible D gene TRBD2, 6 bases. Germline V gives CDR1 MNHEY, CDR2 SVGEGT. The CDR3 loop spans 14 amino acids. This CDR3 is CTNSYSSDTGKLFF. The CDR3 region has the DNA TGTACCAATAGTTACTCTAGCGACACCGGGAAGCTGTTTTTT.

In the case of this clonotype: Without the conserved terminal phenylalanine or tryptophan, this CDR3 likely stems from a read error. The V call is TRBV11-1, the J call TRBJ2-4, with TRBD2 matching over 11 bases. The CDR3 runs to 17 residues. With 10 bases clipped from V and 2 bases from J, the junction kept 13 bases outside the gene matches. Germline lookup yields CDR1 SGHAT and CDR2 FQDESV (reference sequence). DNA for the CDR3: TGTGCCAACAGTTTTCCCGAGACTAGCGGGACCAAAAACATTCAGTACATA. As protein: CANSFPETSGTKNIQYI.

This chain joins TRBV6-1 and TRBJ2-5; D not certain. Looked up from germline, CDR1 is MNHNS and CDR2 is SASEGT. This CDR3 spans 15 amino acids. The V gene lost 10 bases and the J gene lost 0 bases, with 18 bases spanning the gap. CDR3: CAIRSESDYQETQYF. CDR3 in DNA: TGTGCCATCAGGTCAGAATCGGATTACCAAGAGACCCAGTACTTC.